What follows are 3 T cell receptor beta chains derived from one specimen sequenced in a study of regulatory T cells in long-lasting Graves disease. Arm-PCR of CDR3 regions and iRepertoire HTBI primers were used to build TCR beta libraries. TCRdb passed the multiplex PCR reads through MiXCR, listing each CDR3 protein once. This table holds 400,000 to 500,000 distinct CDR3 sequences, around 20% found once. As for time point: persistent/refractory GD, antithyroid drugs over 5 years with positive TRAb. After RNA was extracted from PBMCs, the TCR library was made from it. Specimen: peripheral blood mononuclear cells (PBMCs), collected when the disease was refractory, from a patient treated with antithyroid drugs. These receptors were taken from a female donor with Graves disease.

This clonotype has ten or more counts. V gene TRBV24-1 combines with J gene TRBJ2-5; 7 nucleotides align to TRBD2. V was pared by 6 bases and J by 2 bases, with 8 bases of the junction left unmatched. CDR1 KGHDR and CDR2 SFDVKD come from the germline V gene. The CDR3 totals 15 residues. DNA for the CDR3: TGTGCCACCAGTTCCATAGCGGGCTGGCAAGAGACCCAGTACTTC. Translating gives CATSSIAGWQETQYF.

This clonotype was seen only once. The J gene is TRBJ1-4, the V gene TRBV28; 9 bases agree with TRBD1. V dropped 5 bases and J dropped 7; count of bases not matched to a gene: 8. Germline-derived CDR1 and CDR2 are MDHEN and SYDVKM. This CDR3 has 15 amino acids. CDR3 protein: CASSPRDRVGEKLFF. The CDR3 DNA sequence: TGTGCCAGCAGTCCCCGGGACAGGGTTGGTGAAAAACTGTTTTTT. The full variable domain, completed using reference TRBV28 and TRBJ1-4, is DVKVTQSSRYLVKRTGEKVFLECVQDMDHENMFWYRQDPGLGLRLIYFSYDVKMKEKGDIPEGYSVSREKKERFSLILESASTNQTSMYLCASSPRDRVGEKLFFGSGTQLSVL.

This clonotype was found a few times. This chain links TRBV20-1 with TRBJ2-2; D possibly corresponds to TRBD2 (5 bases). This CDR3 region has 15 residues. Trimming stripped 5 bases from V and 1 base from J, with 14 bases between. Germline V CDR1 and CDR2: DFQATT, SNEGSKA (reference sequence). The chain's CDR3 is CSAPRTSRNTGELFF. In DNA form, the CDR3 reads TGCAGTGCTCCCCGGACTTCCCGGAACACCGGGGAGCTGTTTTTT.